This is a list of T cell receptor beta chains from one sample in a study of cytomegalovirus exposure and HLA in healthy donors. Assay: immunoSEQ multiplex PCR; the TCRdb copy retains only in-frame clones and omits some. The sample lists about 140,000 clones; approximately 80% were seen once. The sample taken for sequencing was PBMCs. The receptors shown here come from a male donor in good health and CMV-seronegative. Both conserved end residues are part of each CDR3. A D gene is named only where the DNA matches it firmly.

d_gene: TRBD1
v_gene: TRBV5-6
CDR3aa: CASSLDPTGEAFF

d_gene: TRBD1
v_gene: TRBV27
CDR3aa: CASSLSGTGGLETQYF

d_gene: -
v_gene: TRBV30
CDR3aa: CAWRQGGGNTIYF

d_gene: TRBD2
v_gene: TRBV27
CDR3aa: CASRTGTSGHEQYF

d_gene: TRBD1
v_gene: TRBV10-3
CDR3aa: CAITAGQGVGYTF

d_gene: -
v_gene: TRBV7-9
CDR3aa: CASSSLVEGYTF

d_gene: TRBD1
v_gene: TRBV5-1
CDR3aa: CASSFTGGDTQYF

d_gene: TRBD1
v_gene: TRBV19
CDR3aa: CASSMTRDRGGTAEAFF

d_gene: -
v_gene: TRBV7-8
CDR3aa: CASSRHRARETQYF

d_gene: -
v_gene: TRBV7-6
CDR3aa: CASSKGTSLGEQYF

d_gene: -
v_gene: TRBV27
CDR3aa: CASSLFETSSYEQYF

d_gene: -
v_gene: TRBV19
CDR3aa: CASSPGQIMNTEAFF

d_gene: -
v_gene: TRBV30
CDR3aa: CAWSRTGVGAYGYTF

d_gene: -
v_gene: TRBV5-6
CDR3aa: CASSFRRVSTVYNEQFF

d_gene: -
v_gene: TRBV5-1
CDR3aa: CASSSLQGTEAFF

d_gene: -
v_gene: TRBV7-6
CDR3aa: CASSRTLASYEQYF

d_gene: TRBD1
v_gene: TRBV7-3
CDR3aa: CASSAGQGEGYTF

d_gene: TRBD1
v_gene: TRBV10-1
CDR3aa: CASSEGGTYGYTF

d_gene: -
v_gene: TRBV19
CDR3aa: CASSIGEADTQYF

d_gene: -
v_gene: TRBV6-1
CDR3aa: CASSEASGGLTQYF

d_gene: TRBD1
v_gene: TRBV29-1
CDR3aa: CSGGQGYNEQFF

d_gene: TRBD1
v_gene: TRBV30
CDR3aa: CAWSGDRGAFYEQYF

d_gene: -
v_gene: TRBV4-3
CDR3aa: CASSQDFQGMGLLHGYTF

d_gene: -
v_gene: TRBV7-8
CDR3aa: CASSLDRFFSGNTIYF

d_gene: -
v_gene: TRBV5-1
CDR3aa: CASSLEGIGNEQYF

d_gene: TRBD2
v_gene: TRBV10-3
CDR3aa: CAISVRLAGVNEQFF

d_gene: -
v_gene: TRBV12-2
CDR3aa: CASRLVIESSYEQYF

d_gene: -
v_gene: TRBV5-1
CDR3aa: CASSLVLGGTEAFF

d_gene: TRBD1
v_gene: TRBV10-1
CDR3aa: CASADRESAEAFF

d_gene: TRBD1
v_gene: TRBV7-2
CDR3aa: CASSQGTGNYGYTF

d_gene: TRBD1
v_gene: TRBV30
CDR3aa: CAWTGTGNEQYF

d_gene: -
v_gene: TRBV4-1
CDR3aa: CASSNRVIDYEQYF

d_gene: -
v_gene: TRBV6-6
CDR3aa: CASSSPGALPNTEAFF

d_gene: -
v_gene: TRBV7-9
CDR3aa: CASSSDEGGDPNEQFF

d_gene: TRBD2
v_gene: TRBV9
CDR3aa: CASSDGLDPRAETQYF

d_gene: -
v_gene: TRBV28
CDR3aa: CASSLGGSGTDTQYF

d_gene: -
v_gene: TRBV2
CDR3aa: CASEDAGKFYGYTF

d_gene: TRBD2
v_gene: TRBV7-2
CDR3aa: CASSRRGGLAGVGEQYF

d_gene: -
v_gene: TRBV7-9
CDR3aa: CASSLAVVRNIQYF

d_gene: TRBD2
v_gene: TRBV5-1
CDR3aa: CASSPGLDRGETQYF

d_gene: -
v_gene: TRBV4-3
CDR3aa: CASSQALYQETQYF

d_gene: TRBD1
v_gene: TRBV19
CDR3aa: CASSPMTGRNYGYTF